These 10 T cell receptor beta chains originate from one sample sequenced in a study of shared clonotypes between healthy human individuals. Here immunoSEQ multiplex PCR was the method, and the copy in TCRdb shows in-frame clones only, minus some. The repertoire has some 2,000,000 clones, more than 90% of them found once; the top ten carry more than 0.1%. The sequenced sample was naive CD4+ T cells sorted from blood. As for subset: CD45RA+ positively selected. The receptors here all came from a man between 18 and 29 years old in good health.

The rearrangement links TRBV27 to TRBJ1-1; D might be TRBD1 (6 bases). Per the germline V gene, CDR1 is MNHEY and CDR2 is SMNVEV (reference sequence). This CDR3 spans 14 amino acids. Deletions cut 6 bases from V and 6 bases from J, with 17 bases between. The CDR3 is CASSSDRTYSEAFF. The CDR3, as DNA: TGTGCCAGCAGCTCCGACAGGACCTACTCTGAAGCTTTCTTT.

The rearrangement links TRBV4-1 to TRBJ2-1; 8 bases align to TRBD1. J was trimmed by 0 bases and V by 1 base; bases with no gene match: 5. The germline CDR1 and CDR2 sequences are MGHRA and YSYEKL. The CDR3 has 17 amino acids. The CDR3 sequence is CASSQGRDRSSYNEQFF. The DNA of the CDR3 is TGCGCCAGCAGCCAAGGCCGGGACAGGAGCTCCTACAATGAGCAGTTCTTC.

The chain has TRBV25-1 and TRBJ2-7; no definite D call. The CDR3 length is 16 residues. The germline CDR1 and CDR2 sequences are MGHDK and SYGVNS. Trimming shortened V by 0 bases and J by 2 bases, and 14 bases separated the two germline ends. CDR3: CASSEYGSGRPYEQYF. CDR3 nucleotide sequence: TGTGCCAGCAGTGAATATGGATCCGGCAGACCCTACGAGCAGTACTTC.

V gene TRBV7-3 combines with J gene TRBJ2-7, with 12 bases that match TRBD1. Looked up from germline, CDR1 is SGHTA and CDR2 is FQGTGA. J gave up 5 bases and V 3 bases, and 5 bases lay outside the gene matches. This CDR3 spans 15 amino acids. The CDR3 nucleotides are TGTGCCAGCAGCTTGGGACAGGGGGCGTCAAACGAGCAGTACTTC. Encoded protein: CASSLGQGASNEQYF.

The chain is built from TRBV6-1 and TRBJ2-5; D uncertain. Germline CDR1 is MNHNS and CDR2 is SASEGT. V was cut by 0 bases and J by 2 bases, with 10 bases left in between. The CDR3 contains 15 residues. DNA of the CDR3: TGTGCCAGCAGTGAAGCATGGGTTTCACAAGAGACCCAGTACTTC. It yields the protein CASSEAWVSQETQYF.

Turning to this clone: The same CDR3 can be traced to other DNA sequences in this sample. The CDR3 protein is CASSLGQGSEKLFF. The CDR3 DNA reads as TGCGCCAGCAGCTTGGGACAGGGAAGTGAAAAACTGTTTTTT. The V and J genes are TRBV5-1 and TRBJ1-4, with 7 bases lining up with TRBD1. Trimming at V came to 0 bases and at J to 7 bases, leaving 3 bases not matched to a gene. CDR1 and CDR2 from the germline V gene are SGHRS and YFSETQ. The CDR3 contains 14 residues.

This rearrangement joins TRBV5-1 to TRBJ2-1; 7 bases are shared with TRBD2. The V gene's germline CDR1 is SGHRS and CDR2 YFSETQ. The CDR3 is made up of 16 amino acids. V lost 3 bases and J lost 0; bases outside the gene matches: 6. CDR3 residues: CASSYLGLPSYNEQFF. Written as DNA, the CDR3 is TGCGCCAGCAGCTACTTGGGACTACCCTCCTACAATGAGCAGTTCTTC.

The chain links TRBV5-1 to TRBJ1-3; D unclear. Germline V gives CDR1 SGHRS, CDR2 YFSETQ. With 7 bases removed from V and 2 bases from J, the gap between germline ends came to 10 bases. The CDR3 loop spans 13 amino acids. This chain's CDR3 is CASRPPAGNTIYF. The DNA of the CDR3 is TGCGCCAGCCGCCCTCCCGCTGGAAACACCATATATTTT.

V gene TRBV5-1 combines with J gene TRBJ1-1; TRBD1 might be the D (6 bases). Trimming removed 1 base at V and 1 base at J, with 11 bases between. From germline, CDR1 is SGHRS and CDR2 YFSETQ. The CDR3 is 15 amino acids. This CDR3 reads CASSLSGTQNTEAFF. CDR3 nucleotide sequence: TGCGCCAGCAGCTTGTCGGGGACACAGAACACTGAAGCTTTCTTT. The full variable domain, completed using reference TRBV5-1 and TRBJ1-1, is KAGVTQTPRYLIKTRGQQVTLSCSPISGHRSVSWYQQTPGQGLQFLFEYFSETQRNKGNFPGRFSGRQFSNSRSEMNVSTLELGDSALYLCASSLSGTQNTEAFFGQGTRLTVV.

The chain combines TRBV2 with TRBJ2-7, with 9 bases lining up with TRBD2. Germline V gene data show CDR1 as SNHLY and CDR2 as FYNNEI. With 6 bases clipped from V and 0 bases from J, the junction kept 6 bases outside the gene matches. The CDR3 loop spans 15 amino acids. The chain's CDR3 is CASSLSGSGSYEQYF. For the CDR3, the DNA is TGTGCCAGCAGCCTTAGCGGGAGCGGCTCCTACGAGCAGTACTTC.